One T cell receptor (beta chain) is described in this entry. The clone's antigen remains unknown. Base qualities are not at hand, and no much larger clone is one base apart. TCRbeta CDR3 regions were amplified from genomic DNA using the immunoSEQ Assay, a bias-controlled multiplex PCR. The study's own analysis went as follows. Nucleated cell counts per sample were estimated from amplification of reference gene primers within the assay. To quantify the absolute abundance of each unique TCRbeta CDR3 rearrangement, sequence reads were collapsed and filtered. For each sample, productive Simpson clonality was calculated as the square root of Simpson's diversity index across productive rearrangements. In its TCRdb copy, this immuneACCESS table keeps in-frame sequences only and misses some clones. Where compared with another copy, unresolved V genes explain less than half of these, and the others have no known cause. That table gives V, J and clone size, and the DNA gave D and trimming. This sample comprises 150,000 to 200,000 clones, about 85% of them detected only once. The top ten clones comprise approximately 1.1% of the sample.

The data originate from a study of blood T cell repertoires in COVID-19 (dated by TCRdb to 2020 to 2022). As for the study more broadly: The collaborator samples originated in the United States, Italy and Spain and spanned the acute and convalescent phases of COVID-19. Sample metadata almost always included a de-identified subject ID, COVID-19 status, age in years and sex. A freely available public database, intended as a resource for researchers studying the immune response to SARS-CoV-2, is where the repertoires were released. Where available, HLA class I and class II types were obtained from metadata supplied by the sample provider rather than from assay-based typing. The prospective study material was composed of cDNA or gDNA derived from T cells, B-cell-depleted T cells, or PBMCs. Samples were obtained from the ongoing ImmuneRACE study (first 160 participants) and from about 1,300 subjects provided by 6 global collaborators. Subjects who had been exposed to COVID-19, were actively infected with it, or had recovered from it provided the deeply sampled blood TCRbeta repertoires that made up the dataset. Broader findings and caveats from the paper: How much clinical and demographic metadata was included differed by source and by participant, and the metadata was provided uncurated.

Inclusive of the bounding cysteine and phenylalanine, the CDR3 is 12 residues long. The kept DNA is CDR3 alone, 36 bases in frame from the first base. For CDR1 and CDR2, the germline V gene lists ENHRY and SYGVKD. Unmatched junction bases come to 7, with V trimmed by 11 bases and J by 6 bases. Samples from volunteer blood donors who had recovered from COVID-19 were contributed by a second Seattle source. Each collaborating institution followed its own protocols to collect whole blood in K2EDTA tubes. For TCRbeta analysis, collaborators shipped samples in one of three forms: frozen whole blood, isolated PBMCs, or DNA extracted from either of those sample types.

This sequence was found in a man in his sixties who had recovered from COVID-19. This chain joins TRBV10-3 to TRBJ1-5, with 7 bases matching TRBD1. The sample consisted of peripheral blood. CDR3 region: CAVGQASQPQHF. The nucleotide sequence is TGTGCCGTCGGACAGGCAAGTCAGCCCCAGCATTTT.